The 23 T cell receptor beta chains reported below all come from one sample, sequenced in a study of T cells in Graves' hyperthyroidism and ophthalmopathy (dated by TCRdb to 2018 to 2020). Receptor libraries were prepared by multiplex PCR. The reads were generated on an Illumina HiSeq 2000. TCR beta CDR3 regions were amplified from RNA transcripts. The TCR CDR3 was subjected to a first round of RT-PCR using the HTBI primer set and the Qiagen OneStep RT-PCR kit. Using fastp trimming at Q25 and MiXCR clonotype assembly, TCRdb reanalyzed the public sequencing data and kept in-frame beta chains. Rows are combined by CDR3 protein, so each entry shows the most common genes and DNA. Counted in this sample were about 340,000 distinct CDR3 sequences; over 15% of them appeared once. Approximately 54% of the sample goes to the ten largest clones. The sequencing sample was made of blood. The receptors here all came from a woman aged 45-65 years with Graves' hyperthyroidism.

V usage is TRBV20-1 and J usage is TRBJ2-3; D perhaps matches TRBD2 (6 bases). Germline V gene sequence: CDR1 DFQATT, CDR2 SNEGSKA (reference sequence). V gave up 4 bases and J gave up 0 bases, with 14 bases separating them. The CDR3 is 15 residues long. CDR3 coding DNA: TGCAGTGCTACTAGCGCCCAGGGAAGCACAGATACGCAGTATTTT. It yields the protein CSATSAQGSTDTQYF.

This clonotype was seen a few times. The CDR3 is CASREIGGGGNTIYF. The CDR3, as DNA: TGTGCCAGCAGGGAAATTGGGGGAGGTGGAAACACCATATATTTT. This chain uses TRBV6-2 or TRBV6-3 with TRBJ1-3; weak D call: TRBD1 (5 bases). Germline CDR1 and CDR2: MNHEY and SVGEGT. CDR3 length: 15 residues. Trimming removed 6 bases from V and 3 bases from J, with 15 bases in between.

The gene calls are TRBV4-1 and TRBJ1-2, with 8 bases matching TRBD1. V was clipped by 2 bases and J by 8 bases; unmatched bases: 4. Germline CDR1 is MGHRA and CDR2 is YSYEKL. The CDR3 extends over 13 amino acids. The CDR3 reads CASSQQGARGYTF. In nucleotides, the CDR3 is TGCGCCAGCAGCCAACAGGGGGCGAGAGGCTACACCTTC.

The table lists this clonotype with many counts. This chain uses TRBV11-2 with TRBJ2-7, with D unresolved. The length of the CDR3 is 13 residues. Trimming removed 5 bases at V and 1 base at J, with 9 bases between. Looked up from germline, CDR1 is SGHAT and CDR2 is FQNNGV. CDR3 loop: CASSRDISYEQYF. DNA for the CDR3: TGTGCCAGCAGCCGCGACATTTCCTACGAGCAGTACTTC.

The V call is TRBV6-2 or TRBV6-3, the J call TRBJ2-2; 7 nucleotides align to TRBD1. The V segment lost 0 bases and the J segment 7 bases; nucleotides outside the gene matches: 11. Germline V gives CDR1 MNHEY, CDR2 SVGEGT. This CDR3 is 17 amino acids long. The CDR3 spells CASSYSGIGGAIGELFF. The CDR3 region has the DNA TGTGCCAGCAGTTACTCGGGGATAGGGGGCGCGATCGGGGAGCTGTTTTTT.

Concerning this clonotype itself: This may come from a read error, since a much larger clone is one base off. The chain employs TRBV2 and TRBJ1-2, with 7 bases aligning to TRBD1. Germline values: CDR1 SNHLY, CDR2 FYNNEI. The CDR3 has 13 residues. Losses at the gene ends were 5 bases for V and 4 bases for J; bases not matched to a gene: 4. The CDR3 loop reads CASSSGQTYGYTF. The CDR3 DNA sequence: TGTGCCAGCAGTTCGGGACAGACCTATGGCTACACCTTC.

This clonotype was counted many times. V and J are TRBV29-1 and TRBJ2-7; 8 bases are a match to TRBD2. The CDR3 spans 17 residues. Germline V CDR1 and CDR2: SQVTM, ANQGSEA. Trimming at V came to 1 base and at J to 4 bases, leaving 15 bases not matched to a gene. In DNA form, the CDR3 reads TGCAGCGTTGAAGCGGGACTGGGCTACCCGGGGGGGTACGAGCAGTACTTC. This codes for CSVEAGLGYPGGYEQYF.

This clonotype was counted only a few times. The chain employs TRBV4-1 and TRBJ2-5; TRBD2 aligns across 7 bases. Trimming at V came to 3 bases and at J to 2 bases, leaving 9 bases not matched to a gene. The CDR3 has 16 amino acids. From germline, CDR1 is MGHRA and CDR2 YSYEKL. The DNA of the CDR3 is TGCGCCAGCAGCCAGGCTAGGGAGGGGCCGCAAGAGACCCAGTACTTC. As protein: CASSQAREGPQETQYF.

This clonotype was counted only a few times. V is TRBV12-3 or TRBV12-4 and J is TRBJ1-1; tentatively, D is TRBD1 (5 bases). V shed 7 bases and J shed 1 base, with 13 bases lying between them. This CDR3 region has 14 residues. The CDR3 sequence is CASKYPGQNTEAFF. CDR3 sequence (DNA): TGTGCCAGCAAGTACCCAGGGCAGAACACTGAAGCTTTCTTT.

This clonotype was detected a few times. This rearrangement joins TRBV6-5 to TRBJ2-5, with 11 nucleotides matching TRBD2. The V gene end was trimmed by 0 bases and the J gene end by 5 bases; junction bases not matched to a gene: 5. Germline V gene lookup returns CDR1 MNHEY and CDR2 SVGAGI. The length of the CDR3 is 16 residues. This chain's CDR3 is CASSYSLAGVLETQYF. The DNA of the CDR3 is TGTGCCAGCAGTTACTCACTAGCGGGAGTTCTCGAGACCCAGTACTTC.

There are many counts of this clonotype. CDR3 sequence reads: CASRGTSGDTGELFF. The CDR3 DNA follows: TGTGCCAGCCGCGGGACTAGCGGGGACACCGGGGAGCTGTTTTTT. The gene calls are TRBV2 and TRBJ2-2, with TRBD2 matching 13 bases. The CDR3 sequence is 15 residues long. V trimming: 8 bases; J trimming: 3 bases; junction bases outside the gene matches: 3. Germline CDR1 reads SNHLY; CDR2 reads FYNNEI.

In its sample, this clonotype was seen a few times. The chain recombines TRBV5-1 with TRBJ1-2; no clear D. With 1 base removed from V and 7 bases from J, the gap between germline ends came to 8 bases. This CDR3 spans 12 amino acids. Germline V gives CDR1 SGHRS, CDR2 YFSETQ. CDR3 DNA sequence: TGCGCCAGCAGCTTGTACGGGGTTGGCTACACCTTC. Encoded protein: CASSLYGVGYTF.

This clonotype has a handful of counts. This rearrangement joins TRBV19 to TRBJ1-1; 8 nucleotides line up with TRBD1. The CDR3 spans 16 residues. The junction had 18 bases not matched to a gene; V was cut back by 5 bases and J by 10 bases. Germline-derived CDR1 and CDR2 are LNHDA and SQIVND (reference sequence). CDR3 residues: CASSRNPIGQGAAAFF. Written as DNA, the CDR3 is TGTGCCAGTAGTCGAAATCCCATAGGGCAGGGGGCAGCAGCTTTCTTT. Based on the CDR3 plus reference TRBV19 and TRBJ1-1, the full variable domain is DGGITQSPKYLFRKEGQNVTLSCEQNLNHDAMYWYRQDPGQGLRLIYYSQIVNDFQKGDIAEGYSVSREKKESFPLTVTSAQKNPTAFYLCASSRNPIGQGAAAFFGQGTRLTVV.

This clonotype was found a few times. The gene calls are TRBV5-1 and TRBJ2-3; TRBD2 matches at 7 bases. Germline lookup yields CDR1 SGHRS and CDR2 YFSETQ. J gave up 4 bases and V 0 bases, and 8 bases lay outside the gene matches. This CDR3 contains 16 residues. The DNA of the CDR3 is TGCGCCAGCAGCTTGGGAGCGGGGATCCTGTCAGATACGCAGTATTTT. Protein product: CASSLGAGILSDTQYF.

This clonotype has only a few counts. This chain links TRBV10-3 with TRBJ2-3; no firm D call. CDR3 length: 12 amino acids. Germline V gene data show CDR1 as ENHRY and CDR2 as SYGVKD. V was pared by 7 bases and J by 0 bases, with 5 bases between. CDR3 nucleotides: TGTGCCATCATGGGCAGCACAGATACGCAGTATTTT. It specifies CAIMGSTDTQYF.

This chain connects TRBV11-2 to TRBJ1-4; D is perhaps TRBD1 (6 bases). The CDR3 totals 13 residues. Per germline, CDR1 SGHAT and CDR2 FQNNGV. The germline V and J ends were trimmed by 3 bases and 6 bases, with 8 bases remaining between them. The CDR3 coding sequence is TGTGCCAGCAGCTTGGGGGGGCATGAAAAACTGTTTTTT. Translation gives CASSLGGHEKLFF.

The rearrangement uses TRBV29-1 and TRBJ2-1, with TRBD2 matching 13 bases. The CDR3 spans 15 residues. Germline lookup yields CDR1 SQVTM and CDR2 ANQGSEA. V lost 5 bases and J lost 8; bases outside the gene matches: 9. The CDR3 sequence is CSVSRLAGGADEQFF. CDR3 coding DNA: TGCAGCGTTTCCAGACTAGCGGGGGGCGCTGATGAGCAGTTCTTC.

The chain carries TRBV27 and TRBJ1-4, with a weak D call TRBD1 (6 bases). Germline assignment: CDR1 MNHEY and CDR2 SMNVEV (reference sequence). This CDR3 region has 16 residues. With 0 bases removed from V and 7 bases from J, the gap between germline ends came to 15 bases. In DNA, the CDR3 is TGTGCCAGCAGTTTATCTGCGCAGGGGAAAGGTGAAAAACTGTTTTTT. Its translation: CASSLSAQGKGEKLFF. The full variable domain, completed using reference TRBV27 and TRBJ1-4, is EAQVTQNPRYLITVTGKKLTVTCSQNMNHEYMSWYRQDPGLGLRQIYYSMNVEVTDKGDVPEGYKVSRKEKRNFPLILESPSPNQTSLYFCASSLSAQGKGEKLFFGSGTQLSVL.

This rearrangement joins TRBV20-1 to TRBJ2-7; no definite D call. The CDR3 consists of 10 residues. V was trimmed by 0 bases and J by 5 bases, leaving 2 bases between them. Germline V CDR1 and CDR2: DFQATT, SNEGSKA (reference sequence). The CDR3 loop is CSARDDEQYF. CDR3 bases: TGCAGTGCTAGAGATGACGAGCAGTACTTC.

This clonotype showed up just a few times. The gene calls are TRBV2 and TRBJ2-6, with D perhaps being TRBD1 or TRBD2 (6 bases each). Per the germline V gene, CDR1 is SNHLY and CDR2 is FYNNEI. Trimming took off 2 bases at V and 0 bases at J, with 17 bases between the two ends. This CDR3 spans 19 amino acids. The CDR3 DNA is TGTGCCAGCAGTGAAACCCCGGGACGGGGGCTCTCTGGGGCCAACGTCCTGACTTTC. It codes for CASSETPGRGLSGANVLTF.

The rearrangement joins TRBV2 to TRBJ1-6; 11 positions match TRBD1. The CDR3 runs 18 residues. Germline V gene sequence: CDR1 SNHLY, CDR2 FYNNEI. The V and J ends lost 0 bases and 10 bases, in that order; junction bases with no gene match: 11. The DNA for the CDR3 is TGTGCCAGCAGTGAAGCGCTTTTTCGGACAGGGGGCAGCTCACCCCTCCACTTT. This gives the protein CASSEALFRTGGSSPLHF. Full variable domain (rest looked up from reference TRBV2 and TRBJ1-6): EPEVTQTPSHQVTQMGQEVILRCVPISNHLYFYWYRQILGQKVEFLVSFYNNEISEKSEIFDDQFSVERPDGSNFTLKIRSTKLEDSAMYFCASSEALFRTGGSSPLHFGNGTRLTVT.

This chain joins TRBV5-1 and TRBJ2-1; the match to TRBD2 covers 9 bases. The CDR3 contains 17 residues. Germline V gene sequence: CDR1 SGHRS, CDR2 YFSETQ. Trimming cost V 5 bases and J 1 base; bases outside gene matches: 10. The DNA of the CDR3 is TGCGCCAGCAGAGGTGGGGATAGCGGGGGTTCCTACAATGAGCAGTTCTTC. As protein: CASRGGDSGGSYNEQFF.

This clonotype appeared a few times. This chain connects TRBV27 to TRBJ1-2; no definite D call. V was trimmed by 6 bases and J by 5 bases, leaving 10 bases between them. Germline values: CDR1 MNHEY, CDR2 SMNVEV (reference sequence). CDR3 length: 12 amino acids. DNA for the CDR3: TGTGCCAGCAGCGGCCACTATTATGGCTACACCTTC. Its protein product is CASSGHYYGYTF.